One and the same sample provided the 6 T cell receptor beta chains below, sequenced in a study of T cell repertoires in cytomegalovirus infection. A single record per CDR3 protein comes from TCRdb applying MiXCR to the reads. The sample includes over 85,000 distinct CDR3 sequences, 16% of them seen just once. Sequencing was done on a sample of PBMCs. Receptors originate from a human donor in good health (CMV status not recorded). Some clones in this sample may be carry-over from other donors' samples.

CDR3 nucleotide sequence: TGTGCCAGCAGTTATTATAAGGTTCTCAACACTGAAGCTTTCTTT. This sequence encodes CASSYYKVLNTEAFF. This rearrangement joins TRBV6-2 or TRBV6-3 to TRBJ1-1; D is unresolved. Per the germline V gene, CDR1 is MNHEY and CDR2 is SVGEGT. The CDR3 runs 15 residues. With 3 bases removed from V and 2 bases from J, the gap between germline ends came to 13 bases.

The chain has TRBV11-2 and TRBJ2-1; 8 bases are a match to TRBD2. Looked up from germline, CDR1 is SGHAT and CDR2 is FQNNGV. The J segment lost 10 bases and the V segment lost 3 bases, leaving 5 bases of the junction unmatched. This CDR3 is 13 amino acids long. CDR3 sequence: CASSLGLVGEQFF. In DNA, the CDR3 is TGTGCCAGCAGCTTGGGACTAGTGGGCGAGCAGTTCTTC.

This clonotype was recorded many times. The CDR3 loop is CASSLESRGAIDTQYF. DNA for the CDR3: TGTGCCAGCAGTCTAGAGAGCCGGGGGGCCATAGATACGCAGTATTTT. The chain carries TRBV7-3 and TRBJ2-3; D perhaps matches TRBD2 (7 bases). The germline gives CDR1 SGHTA, CDR2 FQGTGA. This CDR3 is 16 amino acids long. V lost 6 bases, J lost 5 bases, and 21 bases lay in between.

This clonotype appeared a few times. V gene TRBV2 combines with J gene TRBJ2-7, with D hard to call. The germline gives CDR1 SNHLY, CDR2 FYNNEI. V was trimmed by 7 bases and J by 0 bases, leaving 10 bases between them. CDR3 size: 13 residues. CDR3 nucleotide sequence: TGTGCCAGCAAACTTCCGCTCTCCTACGAGCAGTACTTC. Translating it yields CASKLPLSYEQYF. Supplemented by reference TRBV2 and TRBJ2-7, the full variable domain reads EPEVTQTPSHQVTQMGQEVILRCVPISNHLYFYWYRQILGQKVEFLVSFYNNEISEKSEIFDDQFSVERPDGSNFTLKIRSTKLEDSAMYFCASKLPLSYEQYFGPGTRLTVT.

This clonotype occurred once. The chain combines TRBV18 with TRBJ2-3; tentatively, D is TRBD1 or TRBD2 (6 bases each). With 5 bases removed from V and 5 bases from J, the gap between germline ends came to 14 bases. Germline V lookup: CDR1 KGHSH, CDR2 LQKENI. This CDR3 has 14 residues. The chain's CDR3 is CASSRGAEGDTQYF. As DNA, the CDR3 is TGTGCCAGCTCAAGGGGGGCTGAGGGAGATACGCAGTATTTT. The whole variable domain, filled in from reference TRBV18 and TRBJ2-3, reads NAGVMQNPRHLVRRRGQEARLRCSPMKGHSHVYWYRQLPEEGLKFMVYLQKENIIDESGMPKERFSAEFPKEGPSILRIQQVVRGDSAAYFCASSRGAEGDTQYFGPGTRLTVL.

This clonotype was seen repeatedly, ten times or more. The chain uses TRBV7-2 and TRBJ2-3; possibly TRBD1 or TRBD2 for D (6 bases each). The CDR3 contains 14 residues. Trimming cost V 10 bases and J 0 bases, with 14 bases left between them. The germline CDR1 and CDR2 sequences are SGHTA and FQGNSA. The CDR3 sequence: CATKRGTSTDTQYF. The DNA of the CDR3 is TGTGCCACCAAGAGGGGGACTAGCACAGATACGCAGTATTTT.